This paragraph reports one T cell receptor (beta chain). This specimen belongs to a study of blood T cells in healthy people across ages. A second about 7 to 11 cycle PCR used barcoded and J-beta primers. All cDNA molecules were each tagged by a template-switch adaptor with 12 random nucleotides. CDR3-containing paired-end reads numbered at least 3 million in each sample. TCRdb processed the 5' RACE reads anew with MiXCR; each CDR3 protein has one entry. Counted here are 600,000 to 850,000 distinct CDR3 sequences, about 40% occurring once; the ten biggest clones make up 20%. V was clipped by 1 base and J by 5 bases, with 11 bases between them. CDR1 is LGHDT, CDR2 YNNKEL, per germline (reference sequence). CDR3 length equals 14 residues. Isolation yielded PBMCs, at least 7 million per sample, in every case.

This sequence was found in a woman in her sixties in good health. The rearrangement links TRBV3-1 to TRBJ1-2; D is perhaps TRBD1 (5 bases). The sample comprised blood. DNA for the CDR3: TGTGCCAGCAGCCAAGGGGCAGGGCGTTATGGCTACACCTTC. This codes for CASSQGAGRYGYTF.